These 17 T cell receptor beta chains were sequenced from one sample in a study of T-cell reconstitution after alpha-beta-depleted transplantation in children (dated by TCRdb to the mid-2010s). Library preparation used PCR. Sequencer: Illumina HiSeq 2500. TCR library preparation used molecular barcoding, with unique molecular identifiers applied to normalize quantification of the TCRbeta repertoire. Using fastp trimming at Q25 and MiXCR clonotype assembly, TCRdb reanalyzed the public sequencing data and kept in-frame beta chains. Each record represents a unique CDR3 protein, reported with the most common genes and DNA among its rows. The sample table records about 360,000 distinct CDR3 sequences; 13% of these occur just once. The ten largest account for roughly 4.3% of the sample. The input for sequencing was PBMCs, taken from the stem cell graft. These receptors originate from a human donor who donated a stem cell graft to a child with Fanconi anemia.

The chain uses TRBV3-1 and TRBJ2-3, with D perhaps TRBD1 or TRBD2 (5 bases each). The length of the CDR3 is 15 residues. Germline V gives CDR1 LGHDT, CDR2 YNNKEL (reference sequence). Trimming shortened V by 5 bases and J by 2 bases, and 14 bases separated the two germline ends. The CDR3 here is CASSFRDPYTDTQYF. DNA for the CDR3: TGTGCCAGCAGCTTCCGGGACCCCTACACAGATACGCAGTATTTT.

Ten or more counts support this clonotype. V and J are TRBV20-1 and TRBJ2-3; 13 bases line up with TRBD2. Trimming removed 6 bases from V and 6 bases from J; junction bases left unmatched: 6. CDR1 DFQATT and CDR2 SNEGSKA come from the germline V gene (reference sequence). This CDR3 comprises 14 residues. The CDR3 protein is CSALAGGARDTQYF. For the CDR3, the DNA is TGCAGTGCACTAGCGGGGGGGGCCCGGGATACGCAGTATTTT.

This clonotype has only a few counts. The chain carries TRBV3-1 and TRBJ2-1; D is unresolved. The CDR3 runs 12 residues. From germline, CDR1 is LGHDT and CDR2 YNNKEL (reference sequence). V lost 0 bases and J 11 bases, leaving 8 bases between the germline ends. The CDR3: CASSQEGRQQFF. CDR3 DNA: TGTGCCAGCAGCCAAGAGGGTCGGCAGCAGTTCTTC.

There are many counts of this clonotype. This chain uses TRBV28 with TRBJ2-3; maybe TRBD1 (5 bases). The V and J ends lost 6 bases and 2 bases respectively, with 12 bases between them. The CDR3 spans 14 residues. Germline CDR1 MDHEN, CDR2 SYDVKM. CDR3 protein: CASRRGSNTDTQYF. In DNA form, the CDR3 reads TGTGCCAGCAGAAGGGGCAGCAACACAGATACGCAGTATTTT.

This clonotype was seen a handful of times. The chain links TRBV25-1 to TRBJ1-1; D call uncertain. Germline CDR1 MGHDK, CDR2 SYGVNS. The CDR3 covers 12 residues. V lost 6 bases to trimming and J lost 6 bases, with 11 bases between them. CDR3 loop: CASRGTSPEAFF. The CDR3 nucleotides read TGTGCCAGCAGAGGAACATCACCTGAAGCTTTCTTT.

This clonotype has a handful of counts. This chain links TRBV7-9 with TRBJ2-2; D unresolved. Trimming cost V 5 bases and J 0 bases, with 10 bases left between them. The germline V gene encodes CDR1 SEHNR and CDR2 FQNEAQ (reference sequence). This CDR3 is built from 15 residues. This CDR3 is CASSEYLANTGELFF. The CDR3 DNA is TGTGCCAGCAGCGAGTACTTGGCGAACACCGGGGAGCTGTTTTTT.

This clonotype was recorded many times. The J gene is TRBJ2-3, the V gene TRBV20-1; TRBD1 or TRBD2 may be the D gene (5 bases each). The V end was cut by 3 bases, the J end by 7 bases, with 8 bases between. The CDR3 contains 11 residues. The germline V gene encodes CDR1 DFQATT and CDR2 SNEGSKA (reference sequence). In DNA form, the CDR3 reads TGCAGTGCTAGGGGGGAGTATACGCAGTATTTT. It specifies CSARGEYTQYF.

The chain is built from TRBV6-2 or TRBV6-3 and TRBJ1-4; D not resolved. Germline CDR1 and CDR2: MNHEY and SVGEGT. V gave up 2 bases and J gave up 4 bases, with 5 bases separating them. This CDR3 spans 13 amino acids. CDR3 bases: TGTGCCAGCAGTTACCAGGTTAATGAAAAACTGTTTTTT. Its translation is CASSYQVNEKLFF.

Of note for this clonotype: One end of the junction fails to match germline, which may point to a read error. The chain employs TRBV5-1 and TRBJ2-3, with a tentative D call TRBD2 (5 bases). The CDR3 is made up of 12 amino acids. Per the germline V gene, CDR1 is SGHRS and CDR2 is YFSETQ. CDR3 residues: CTSSRDGIWEYF. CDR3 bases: TGCACCAGCAGCCGGGATGGGATTTGGGAGTATTTT.

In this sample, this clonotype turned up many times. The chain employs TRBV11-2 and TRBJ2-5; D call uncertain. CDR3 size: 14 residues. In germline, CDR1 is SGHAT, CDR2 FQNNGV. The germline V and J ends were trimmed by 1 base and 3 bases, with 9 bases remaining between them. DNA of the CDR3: TGTGCCAGCAGCTTAGGCCCCTCTAAAGAGACCCAGTACTTC. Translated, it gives CASSLGPSKETQYF.

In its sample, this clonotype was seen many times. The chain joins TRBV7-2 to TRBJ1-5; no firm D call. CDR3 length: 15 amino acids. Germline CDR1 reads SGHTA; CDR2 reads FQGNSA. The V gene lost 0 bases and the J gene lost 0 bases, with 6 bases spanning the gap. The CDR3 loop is CASSLAHSSNQPQHF. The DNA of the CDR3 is TGTGCCAGCAGCTTAGCTCACAGTAGCAATCAGCCCCAGCATTTT.

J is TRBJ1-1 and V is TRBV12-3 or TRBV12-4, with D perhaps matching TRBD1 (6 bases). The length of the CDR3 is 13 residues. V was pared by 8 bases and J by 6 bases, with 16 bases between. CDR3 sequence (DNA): TGTGCCAGCGTACCGGACAGTGGGGCTGAAGCTTTCTTT. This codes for CASVPDSGAEAFF.

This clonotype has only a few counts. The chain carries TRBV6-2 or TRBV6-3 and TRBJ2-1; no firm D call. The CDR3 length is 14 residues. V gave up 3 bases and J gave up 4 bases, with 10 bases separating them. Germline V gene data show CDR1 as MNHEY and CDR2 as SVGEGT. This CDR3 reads CASSYTDSYNEQFF. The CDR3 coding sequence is TGTGCCAGCAGTTATACCGATAGTTACAATGAGCAGTTCTTC.

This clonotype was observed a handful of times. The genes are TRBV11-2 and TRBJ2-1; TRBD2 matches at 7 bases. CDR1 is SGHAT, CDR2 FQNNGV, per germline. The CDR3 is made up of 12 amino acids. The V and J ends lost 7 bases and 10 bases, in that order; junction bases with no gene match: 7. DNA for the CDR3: TGTGCCAGCACCTTTGGGGGAGGGGAGCAGTTCTTC. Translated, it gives CASTFGGGEQFF.

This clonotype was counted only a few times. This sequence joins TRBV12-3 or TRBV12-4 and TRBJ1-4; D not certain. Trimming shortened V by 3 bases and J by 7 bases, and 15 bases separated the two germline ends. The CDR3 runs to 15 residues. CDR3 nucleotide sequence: TGTGCCAGCAGTTTTTCCCTCTGGGTTAGTGAAAAACTGTTTTTT. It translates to CASSFSLWVSEKLFF.

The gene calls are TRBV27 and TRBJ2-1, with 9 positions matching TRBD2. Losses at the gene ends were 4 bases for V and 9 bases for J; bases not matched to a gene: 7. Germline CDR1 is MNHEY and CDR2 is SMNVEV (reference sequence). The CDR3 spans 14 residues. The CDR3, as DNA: TGTGCCAGCAGTTGGAGCGGGGGGATCGGTGAGCAGTTCTTC. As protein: CASSWSGGIGEQFF.

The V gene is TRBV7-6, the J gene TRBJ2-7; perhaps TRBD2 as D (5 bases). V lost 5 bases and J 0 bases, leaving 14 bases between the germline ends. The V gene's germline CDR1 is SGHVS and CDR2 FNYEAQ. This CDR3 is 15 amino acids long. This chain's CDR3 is CASSVGGAISYEQYF. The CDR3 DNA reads TGTGCCAGCAGCGTAGGAGGAGCGATCTCCTACGAGCAGTACTTC. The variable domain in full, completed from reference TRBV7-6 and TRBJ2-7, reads GAGVSQSPRYKVTKRGQDVALRCDPISGHVSLYWYRQALGQGPEFLTYFNYEAQQDKSGLPNDRFSAERPEGSISTLTIQRTEQRDSAMYRCASSVGGAISYEQYFGPGTRLTVT.